The 6 T cell receptor beta chains listed next were all sequenced from one sample in a study of cytomegalovirus exposure and HLA in healthy donors. A multiplex PCR was run with 60 Vbeta primers and 13 Jbeta primers. The assay was immunoSEQ multiplex PCR, and TCRdb's table has in-frame clones only and misses some. The sample consists of 35,000 to 45,000 clones, about 72% of them appearing once. The sample was PBMCs. These receptors were taken from a man younger than 45 in good health and CMV-seronegative.

The V and J genes are TRBV6-5 and TRBJ2-7, with TRBD2 as a possible D gene (5 bases). CDR1 and CDR2 from the germline V gene are MNHEY and SVGAGI. The CDR3 totals 12 residues. V was pared by 6 bases and J by 7 bases, with 13 bases between. The CDR3 DNA follows: TGTGCCAGCAGCGGGGTGTTTGGGGAGCAGTACTTC. Translation: CASSGVFGEQYF.

The genes are TRBV4-2 and TRBJ2-5; 10 bases fit TRBD2. J was trimmed by 4 bases and V by 3 bases; bases with no gene match: 11. Per the germline V gene, CDR1 is LGHNA and CDR2 is YNFKEQ. This CDR3 is built from 17 residues. CDR3 sequence (DNA): TGTGCCAGCAGCCAGCACAGCGGGGGGGCCTCTAGAGAGACCCAGTACTTC. Amino acids: CASSQHSGGASRETQYF.

The rearrangement links TRBV5-1 to TRBJ2-1; TRBD2 agrees at 12 bases. Losses at the gene ends were 4 bases for V and 9 bases for J; bases not matched to a gene: 8. The V gene's germline CDR1 is SGHRS and CDR2 YFSETQ. This CDR3 region has 15 residues. This chain's CDR3 is CASSRSSGGAGEQFF. Written as DNA, the CDR3 is TGCGCCAGCAGCCGTTCTAGCGGGGGGGCTGGTGAGCAGTTCTTC.

The chain uses TRBV7-2 and TRBJ1-2; TRBD1 might be the D (5 bases). Germline CDR1 reads SGHTA; CDR2 reads FQGNSA. This CDR3 spans 14 amino acids. Trimming cost V 1 base and J 4 bases, with 10 bases left between them. CDR3 nucleotides: TGTGCCAGCAGCTTAGGTCCAGGGCTCTATGGCTACACCTTC. It is translated as CASSLGPGLYGYTF.

The rearrangement joins TRBV29-1 to TRBJ1-1, with TRBD1 as a possible D gene (5 bases). The CDR3 totals 12 residues. V lost 3 bases, J lost 3 bases, and 8 bases lay in between. Germline CDR1 and CDR2: SQVTM and ANQGSEA. The CDR3 is CSVDRVDTEAFF. The CDR3 nucleotides read TGCAGCGTTGACAGGGTCGACACTGAAGCTTTCTTT.

This sequence joins TRBV7-9 and TRBJ1-2; D is undetermined. Trimming took off 1 base at V and 0 bases at J, with 9 bases between the two ends. Looked up from germline, CDR1 is SEHNR and CDR2 is FQNEAQ (reference sequence). This CDR3 is 15 amino acids long. The CDR3 protein is CASSLVGSANYGYTF. The CDR3 DNA sequence: TGTGCCAGCAGCTTAGTGGGCTCAGCTAACTATGGCTACACCTTC.